This paragraph reports one T cell receptor beta chain. Its matching antigen is unknown. Measured with immunoSEQ multiplex PCR; TCRdb has only the in-frame clones, and not every one. The sample consists of about 71,000 clones, about 92% of them appearing once. The data were taken from a study of graft-versus-host responses after intestinal transplantation. Across the whole study: Anti-thymocyte globulin served as induction for all recipients, who then took tacrolimus and steroids for three to four years. General study points: Recipient marrow harbored GvH clones, some of which surfaced first in ileum or blood.

J was trimmed by 3 bases and V by 4 bases; bases with no gene match: 4. Germline CDR1 MGHRA, CDR2 YSYEKL. The CDR3 has 16 amino acids. This clonotype originated in a human donor who received an intestinal transplant. This chain uses TRBV4-1 with TRBJ2-2, with 11 bases matching TRBD2. The starting material was unstimulated CD8+ T cells sorted from spleen or lymph node cells, obtained before intestinal transplant. CDR3 in amino acids: CASSPRLAGYTGELFF. The CDR3 DNA reads TGCGCCAGCAGCCCCCGACTAGCGGGGTACACCGGGGAGCTGTTTTTT.